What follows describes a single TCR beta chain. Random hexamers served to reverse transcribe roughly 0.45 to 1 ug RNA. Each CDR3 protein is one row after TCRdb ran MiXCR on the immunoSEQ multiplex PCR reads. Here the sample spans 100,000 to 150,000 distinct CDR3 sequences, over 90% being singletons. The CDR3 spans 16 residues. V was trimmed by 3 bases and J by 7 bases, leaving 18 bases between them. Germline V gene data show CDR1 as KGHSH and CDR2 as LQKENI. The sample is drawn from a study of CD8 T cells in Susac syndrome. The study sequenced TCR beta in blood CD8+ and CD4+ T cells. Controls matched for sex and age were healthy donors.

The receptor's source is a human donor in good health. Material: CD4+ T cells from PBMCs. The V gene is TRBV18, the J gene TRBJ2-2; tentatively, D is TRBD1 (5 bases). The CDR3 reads CASSPSSVGAGGELFF. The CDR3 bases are TGTGCCAGCTCACCGTCAAGTGTTGGGGCCGGCGGGGAGCTGTTTTTT.